A selection of T cell receptor beta chains follows, all from one sample in a study of cytomegalovirus exposure and HLA in healthy donors. The protocol was immunoSEQ multiplex PCR, while the TCRdb copy is restricted to in-frame clones and leaves out a portion. Here the sample spans roughly 200,000 clones, less than 90% being singletons. The sequenced sample consisted of PBMCs. These receptor sequences come from a woman in her twenties or thirties in good health and CMV-seronegative. The CDR3 runs from the conserved cysteine through the conserved F or W. The order of the fields is CDR3 length, V gene, CDR3 protein.

>15|TRBV2
CASSEGYSSGNTIYF
>16|TRBV4-2
CASSQSGGLSSYEQYF
>16|TRBV7-6
CASSQQRGRGQGTQYF
>13|TRBV27
CASSLGLAGEAFF
>16|TRBV7-9
CASSPRLAASSYEQYF
>13|TRBV2
CASGATTRDTQYF
>15|TRBV5-1
CASSRGATTGGEQYF
>16|TRBV19
CASSPRRTGEREKLFF
>13|TRBV7-9
CASSFPSGNTIYF
>16|TRBV5-1
CASSLLAGGPTDTQYF
>15|TRBV5-1
CASSTGGAGGHQQYF
>18|TRBV7-3
CASSLRPLLAGGPDEQYF
>15|TRBV5-1
CASSPRDSGNTEAFF
>13|TRBV6-5
CASRPQGRETQYF
>13|TRBV5-1
CASSLFQYNEQFF
>15|TRBV7-9
CASSPITGGIDSYTF
>14|TRBV2
CASSAGGPLIEQFF
>14|TRBV6-1
CASSPRAEIYEQYF
>17|TRBV11-2
CASSHRAWGQPNTEAFF
>15|TRBV11-2
CASSRSRANTGELFF
>14|TRBV2
CASSELGQNYGYTF
>15|TRBV11-2
CASTLTSGGAYEQFF
>16|TRBV2
CASRPRLAGGQETQYF
>15|TRBV14
CASSQTAGGANTQYF
>14|TRBV5-1
CASRSGQETYGYTF
>15|TRBV5-1
CASSLIMQNRGEQFF
>15|TRBV5-1
CASSLGAGTYNEQFF
>16|TRBV27
CASSLFAGGAGYGYTF
>13|TRBV6-1
CASTPGTGYSQHF
>13|TRBV7-2
CASSLNRLNEQFF
>15|TRBV5-6
CASSLAAQGFYEQYF
>12|TRBV29-1
CSVDTGTDTQYF
>17|TRBV28
CASSLFRLATTTDTQYF
>13|TRBV6-4
CASVYSGSYGYTF
>14|TRBV28
CASSLQGNTGELFF
>16|TRBV2
CASRRLAGGTQETQYF